These 13 T cell receptor beta chains share one sample of origin, sequenced in a study of T cell repertoires in cytomegalovirus infection. Their cognate antigens are unknown. TCRdb processed the reads anew with MiXCR; each CDR3 protein has one entry. The table shows some 310,000 distinct CDR3 sequences, with around a quarter occurring only once. Sequencing used cultured PBMCs, obtained from culture after CMV antigen stimulation. The receptors were sampled from a human donor in good health (CMV status not recorded). Some clones in this sample may be carry-over from other donors' samples.

This clonotype was counted many times. J is TRBJ1-5 and V is TRBV30; D not resolved. The CDR3 is 13 amino acids. Looked up from germline, CDR1 is GTSNPN and CDR2 is SVGIG (reference sequence). V was shortened by 2 bases and J by 5 bases, with 10 bases between the two germline ends. Written as DNA, the CDR3 is TGTGCCTGGAGTTTCCGGGAGCATCAGCCCCAGCATTTT. It yields the protein CAWSFREHQPQHF. Supplemented by reference TRBV30 and TRBJ1-5, the full variable domain reads SQTIHQWPATLVQPVGSPLSLECTVEGTSNPNLYWYRQAAGRGLQLLFYSVGIGQISSEVPQNLSASRPQDRQFILSSKKLLLSDSGFYLCAWSFREHQPQHFGDGTRLSIL.

This clonotype was seen a few times. V usage is TRBV6-2 or TRBV6-3 and J usage is TRBJ2-1; 10 bases align to TRBD2. Looked up from germline, CDR1 is MNHEY and CDR2 is SVGEGT. Trimming took 6 bases from V and 6 from J; bases not matched to a gene: 2. The CDR3 contains 13 residues. The CDR3: CASRGLAFNEQFF. The CDR3 DNA follows: TGTGCCAGCAGGGGACTAGCGTTCAATGAGCAGTTCTTC.

This clonotype was seen repeatedly, ten times or more. This rearrangement joins TRBV7-2 to TRBJ2-2; D call uncertain. V was clipped by 1 base and J by 1 base, with 4 bases between them. This CDR3 has 14 amino acids. In germline, CDR1 is SGHTA, CDR2 FQGNSA. CDR3 coding DNA: TGTGCCAGCAGCTTAGGGATGAACACCGGGGAGCTGTTTTTT. Protein sequence: CASSLGMNTGELFF.

This clonotype has a single count. The CDR3 is CASSLRSSEGYNEQFF. CDR3 nucleotide sequence: TGTGCCAGCAGCTTAAGGTCTAGCGAGGGCTACAATGAGCAGTTCTTC. The chain couples TRBV7-3 to TRBJ2-1; possible D gene TRBD2, 6 bases. The CDR3 totals 16 residues. Germline loops: CDR1 SGHTA, CDR2 FQGTGA. V dropped 1 base and J dropped 3 bases, with 13 bases sitting between them.

This chain uses TRBV20-1 with TRBJ2-3, with 7 nucleotides matching TRBD1. Losses at the gene ends were 3 bases for V and 1 base for J; bases not matched to a gene: 4. Germline V gene lookup returns CDR1 DFQATT and CDR2 SNEGSKA (reference sequence). The CDR3 has 14 residues. CDR3: CSASGDRGTDTQYF. In DNA form, the CDR3 reads TGCAGTGCTAGCGGGGACAGAGGCACAGATACGCAGTATTTT.

This clonotype showed up many times. The chain recombines TRBV7-2 with TRBJ1-5; no clear D gene. The CDR3 consists of 15 residues. Germline CDR1 and CDR2: SGHTA and FQGNSA. The V and J ends lost 1 base and 0 bases respectively, with 7 bases between them. The CDR3 spells CASSLVTASNQPQHF. As DNA, the CDR3 is TGTGCCAGCAGCTTAGTCACAGCTAGCAATCAGCCCCAGCATTTT. Full variable domain (remainder filled in from reference TRBV7-2 and TRBJ1-5): GAGVSQSPSNKVTEKGKDVELRCDPISGHTALYWYRQSLGQGLEFLIYFQGNSAPDKSGLPSDRFSAERTGGSVSTLTIQRTQQEDSAVYLCASSLVTASNQPQHFGDGTRLSIL.

This clonotype was seen a few times. The chain combines TRBV12-3 or TRBV12-4 with TRBJ1-4; a weak D match, TRBD1 (5 bases). The CDR3 sequence is 14 residues long. The V and J ends lost 5 bases and 6 bases respectively, with 13 bases between them. CDR3 sequence: CASSRDLGDEKLFF. Written as DNA, the CDR3 is TGTGCCAGCAGTCGGGACTTAGGTGATGAAAAACTGTTTTTT.

This clonotype was detected only a few times. The V gene is TRBV7-9, the J gene TRBJ2-1; TRBD2 aligns across 12 bases. The CDR3 extends over 17 amino acids. Germline values: CDR1 SEHNR, CDR2 FQNEAQ (reference sequence). Unmatched junction bases numbered 14, after V lost 5 bases and J lost 9 bases. The CDR3 loop reads CASSPKTSGGPRGEQFF. The CDR3 region has the DNA TGTGCCAGCAGCCCTAAGACTAGCGGGGGCCCTCGCGGTGAGCAGTTCTTC.

In its sample, this clonotype was seen many times. The rearrangement joins TRBV19 to TRBJ1-4; D remains ambiguous. The CDR3 totals 12 residues. With 5 bases removed from V and 8 bases from J, the gap between germline ends came to 9 bases. Germline CDR1 reads LNHDA; CDR2 reads SQIVND (reference sequence). The chain's CDR3 is CASSPEAEKLFF. CDR3 in DNA: TGTGCCAGTAGTCCCGAGGCCGAAAAACTGTTTTTT.

Comment on this clonotype: Mismatch with germline at one junction end may stem from a read error. The chain employs TRBV7-9 and TRBJ1-6; D gene unclear. CDR3 length: 12 amino acids. Germline V lookup: CDR1 SEHNR, CDR2 FQNEAQ (reference sequence). This CDR3 reads CASSLPRSSLHF. As DNA, the CDR3 is TGTGCCAGCAGCTTACCGCGTTCATCCCTCCACTTT. The whole variable domain, filled in from reference TRBV7-9 and TRBJ1-6, reads DTGVSQNPRHKITKRGQNVTFRCDPISEHNRLYWYRQTLGQGPEFLTYFQNEAQLEKSRLLSDRFSAERPKGSFSTLEIQRTEQGDSAMYLCASSLPRSSLHFGNGTRLTVT.

This clonotype was detected only a few times. The gene calls are TRBV5-4 and TRBJ2-7, with TRBD2 matching over 7 bases. Germline CDR1 is SGHNT and CDR2 is YYREEE (reference sequence). The CDR3 runs 17 residues. The junction had 16 bases not matched to a gene; V was cut back by 0 bases and J by 7 bases. As DNA, the CDR3 is TGTGCCAGCAGCTTGGGGACGACGGGGGGTCCTACGGGGGAGCAGTACGTC. Translation: CASSLGTTGGPTGEQYV.

V and J are TRBV6-6 and TRBJ1-2; TRBD1 agrees at 7 bases. Germline V gene sequence: CDR1 MNHNY, CDR2 SVGAGI (reference sequence). This CDR3 comprises 14 residues. V was pared by 6 bases and J by 7 bases, with 11 bases of the junction left unmatched. As DNA, the CDR3 is TGTGCCAGCAGCCCTACCGACAGGGCAGGTGGCTACACCTTC. Its protein product is CASSPTDRAGGYTF.

V is TRBV20-1 and J is TRBJ1-4; D is perhaps TRBD1 (6 bases). Germline V CDR1 and CDR2: DFQATT, SNEGSKA (reference sequence). This CDR3 contains 16 residues. Trimming cost V 4 bases and J 10 bases, with 25 bases left between them. The CDR3 nucleotides are TGCAGTGCTAACGTAGCATCTGGACAGCACCATGGAAAACTGTTTTTT. Its protein is CSANVASGQHHGKLFF.